Below, 21 T cell receptor beta chains from the same sample are listed, as sequenced in a study of CD8 T cells in ankylosing spondylitis. These receptors' targets are unknown. Study conclusions and caveats: About 8 highly homologous variants made up a TCR beta motif, and this motif appeared characteristic of ankylosing spondylitis blood.

One entry per CDR3 protein, called by TCRdb with MiXCR from the 5' RACE reads. This sample has over 600,000 distinct CDR3 sequences, with 15% to 20% found just once. Sequencing was done on a sample of blood, either unsorted or a sorted T cell fraction (not recorded which). These receptors were obtained from a male donor with ankylosing spondylitis.

This clonotype was counted only a few times. CDR3 sequence (DNA): TGTGCCAGCGGCCCTAGCGGGGGGAACACTGAAGCTTTCTTT. Translating gives CASGPSGGNTEAFF. The chain couples TRBV2 to TRBJ1-1; D may be TRBD1 (5 bases). The CDR3 has 14 amino acids. V was clipped by 8 bases and J by 1 base, with 14 bases between them. Germline V gene sequence: CDR1 SNHLY, CDR2 FYNNEI.

The chain employs TRBV14 and TRBJ1-6, with 10 bases identical to TRBD1. The CDR3 sequence is 16 residues long. Germline V CDR1 and CDR2: SGHDN, FVKESK. V lost 4 bases, J lost 5 bases, and 5 bases stayed unmatched. The CDR3 DNA sequence: TGTGCCAGCAGCCCCTGGACAGGGGGAGATAATTCACCCCTCCACTTT. Amino acids: CASSPWTGGDNSPLHF.

This chain joins TRBV11-3 and TRBJ1-1; D is perhaps TRBD1 (5 bases). Trimming took 4 bases from V and 1 from J, leaving 10 bases between them. CDR1 SGHNT and CDR2 YENEEA come from the germline V gene. This CDR3 has 14 residues. CDR3 bases: TGTGCCAGCAGCTCGCCACAGGAGAACACTGAAGCTTTCTTT. As protein: CASSSPQENTEAFF.

The V gene is TRBV10-2, the J gene TRBJ2-3; D is unclear. From germline, CDR1 is WSHSY and CDR2 SAAADI. V was pared by 6 bases and J by 4 bases, with 11 bases between. There are 13 residues in the CDR3. The CDR3 reads CASSQVRADTQYF. The CDR3 region has the DNA TGCGCCAGCAGCCAGGTTAGGGCAGATACGCAGTATTTT.

This clonotype was recorded at least ten times. V usage is TRBV9 and J usage is TRBJ1-2, with 8 bases fitting TRBD1. The CDR3 totals 13 residues. The junction had 0 bases not matched to a gene; V was cut back by 3 bases and J by 2 bases. Germline V lookup: CDR1 SGDLS, CDR2 YYNGEE. The CDR3 nucleotides are TGTGCCAGCAGCGGGACAGGGAACTATGGCTACACCTTC. Its protein product is CASSGTGNYGYTF. The full variable domain, its missing parts supplied by reference TRBV9 and TRBJ1-2, is DSGVTQTPKHLITATGQRVTLRCSPRSGDLSVYWYQQSLDQGLQFLIQYYNGEERAKGNILERFSAQQFPDLHSELNLSSLELGDSALYFCASSGTGNYGYTFGSGTRLTVV.

The chain couples TRBV29-1 to TRBJ1-2; D might be TRBD1 (6 bases). Germline CDR1 SQVTM, CDR2 ANQGSEA. Trimming stripped 4 bases from V and 8 bases from J, with 20 bases between. The CDR3 contains 14 residues. The CDR3 loop reads CSVVLTGPSIGYTF. The CDR3 nucleotides read TGCAGCGTTGTCCTGACAGGCCCGTCTATAGGCTACACCTTC.

J is TRBJ2-1 and V is TRBV5-1; TRBD1 matches at 7 bases. CDR1 is SGHRS and CDR2 is YFSETQ in the germline V gene. CDR3 length: 14 residues. The ends lost 6 bases at V and 4 bases at J; junction bases unmatched: 7. The CDR3 sequence: CASNRDSSYNEQFF. The CDR3, as DNA: TGCGCCAGCAATAGGGACAGTTCGTACAATGAGCAGTTCTTC.

This clonotype was observed many times. The genes are TRBV7-3 and TRBJ2-3, with D unclear. Germline assignment: CDR1 SGHTA and CDR2 FQGTGA. The CDR3 is made up of 13 amino acids. The V end lost 1 base, the J end lost 8 bases, and 10 bases lay between the germline ends. The CDR3 bases are TGTGCCAGCAGCTTAATCGAGCGTGGTACGCAGTATTTT. Translating gives CASSLIERGTQYF.

This clonotype was seen a few times. The J gene is TRBJ2-1, the V gene TRBV5-1, with TRBD1 matching 10 bases. CDR1 is SGHRS and CDR2 is YFSETQ in the germline V gene. Trimming removed 4 bases from V and 6 bases from J; junction bases left unmatched: 7. The CDR3 runs 15 residues. In nucleotides, the CDR3 is TGCGCCAGCAGCGTCGGACAGGGGGTGGCCAATGAGCAGTTCTTC. Its translation: CASSVGQGVANEQFF.

The chain employs TRBV5-1 and TRBJ2-7; 7 nucleotides line up with TRBD1. This CDR3 is built from 15 residues. Germline CDR1 and CDR2: SGHRS and YFSETQ. V was pared by 4 bases and J by 3 bases, with 10 bases of the junction left unmatched. Written as DNA, the CDR3 is TGCGCCAGCAGCCCAGACGACAGGGATAGCTACGAGCAGTACTTC. It translates to CASSPDDRDSYEQYF.

V gene TRBV14 combines with J gene TRBJ2-4, with a tentative D call TRBD2 (6 bases). Germline V gene data show CDR1 as SGHDN and CDR2 as FVKESK. There are 16 residues in the CDR3. The V and J ends lost 4 bases and 3 bases respectively, with 16 bases between them. CDR3 nucleotides: TGTGCCAGCAGCCCGGGACTCTTTGGGGGCAAAAACATTCAGTACTTC. Its protein is CASSPGLFGGKNIQYF.

This clonotype was picked up many times. The chain recombines TRBV5-1 with TRBJ2-1, with D possibly TRBD2 on 5 matching bases. Germline values: CDR1 SGHRS, CDR2 YFSETQ. CDR3 size: 15 residues. The V end lost 0 bases, the J end lost 6 bases, and 13 bases lay between the germline ends. The CDR3 is CASSLALTSSNEQFF. The CDR3 coding sequence is TGCGCCAGCAGCTTGGCCCTAACTAGTTCCAATGAGCAGTTCTTC.

The V call is TRBV6-6, the J call TRBJ2-7; D is unresolved. The V and J ends lost 4 bases and 5 bases respectively, with 12 bases between them. The germline gives CDR1 MNHNY, CDR2 SVGAGI (reference sequence). The CDR3 covers 13 residues. Here the CDR3 DNA reads TGTGCCAGCAGTTCCTGGTCGAGTGACGAGCAGTACTTC. Protein sequence: CASSSWSSDEQYF.

This chain joins TRBV5-4 and TRBJ2-7; 7 positions match TRBD1. Germline CDR1 and CDR2: SGHNT and YYREEE (reference sequence). The CDR3 covers 16 residues. V gave up 5 bases and J gave up 3 bases; unmatched junction bases: 14. The CDR3 DNA sequence: TGTGCCAGCAGTTCTACAGACAGGGCTTACTACTACGAGCAGTACTTC. Its translation: CASSSTDRAYYYEQYF.

This clonotype was counted between two and nine times. V and J are TRBV12-3 or TRBV12-4 and TRBJ2-3; 8 bases map to TRBD2. CDR3 length: 16 amino acids. V lost 2 bases, J lost 6 bases, and 10 bases stayed unmatched. The CDR3 region is CASSLSGTSFVDTQYF. CDR3 bases: TGTGCCAGCAGTTTATCTGGGACTAGTTTTGTGGATACGCAGTATTTT.

This clonotype was counted a few times. This chain links TRBV20-1 with TRBJ1-3, with D unclear. The V gene's germline CDR1 is DFQATT and CDR2 SNEGSKA (reference sequence). This CDR3 is 15 amino acids long. V was cut by 5 bases and J by 0 bases, with 14 bases left in between. The DNA for the CDR3 is TGCAGTGCTTGGGCCGACGTAAGCTCTGGAAACACCATATATTTT. Its translation is CSAWADVSSGNTIYF.

The chain recombines TRBV7-9 with TRBJ2-1; 11 bases map to TRBD2. The CDR3 contains 15 residues. Germline lookup yields CDR1 SEHNR and CDR2 FQNEAQ (reference sequence). V shed 6 bases, J shed 8 bases, and the junction held 9 bases outside the gene matches. DNA of the CDR3: TGTGCCAGCAGACCTGGCACTAGCGGGAGCGATGAGCAGTTCTTC. Amino acid sequence: CASRPGTSGSDEQFF.

The chain joins TRBV28 to TRBJ2-7; no clear D. Germline CDR1 MDHEN, CDR2 SYDVKM. This CDR3 is built from 13 residues. V lost 5 bases, J lost 4 bases, and 12 bases lay in between. CDR3 sequence reads: CASSAPARYEQYF. CDR3 sequence (DNA): TGTGCCAGCAGTGCCCCGGCACGATACGAGCAGTACTTC.

This clonotype was picked up one time. This chain connects TRBV4-1 to TRBJ1-2; TRBD1 matches 7 bases. Germline values: CDR1 MGHRA, CDR2 YSYEKL. The trim removed 3 bases at V and 6 bases at J, leaving 7 bases unmatched. The CDR3 totals 14 residues. The CDR3 DNA sequence: TGCGCCAGCAGCCACGGGACAGTCAGTGATGGCTACACCTTC. It is translated as CASSHGTVSDGYTF.

The chain uses TRBV11-2 and TRBJ2-3; unclear D gene. Germline assignment: CDR1 SGHAT and CDR2 FQNNGV. The germline V and J ends were trimmed by 2 bases and 2 bases, with 17 bases remaining between them. This CDR3 region has 17 residues. CDR3 sequence: CASSLRPRMALTDTQYF. In nucleotides, the CDR3 is TGTGCCAGCAGCTTAAGACCTAGGATGGCTCTCACAGATACGCAGTATTTT.

The J gene is TRBJ2-7, the V gene TRBV25-1; possible D gene TRBD1, 5 bases. Germline V CDR1 and CDR2: MGHDK, SYGVNS. V was cut by 4 bases and J by 1 base, with 11 bases left in between. There are 14 residues in the CDR3. The CDR3 DNA reads as TGTGCCAGCAGTGGAGACAGTCCATCCTACGAGCAGTACTTC. This sequence encodes CASSGDSPSYEQYF.